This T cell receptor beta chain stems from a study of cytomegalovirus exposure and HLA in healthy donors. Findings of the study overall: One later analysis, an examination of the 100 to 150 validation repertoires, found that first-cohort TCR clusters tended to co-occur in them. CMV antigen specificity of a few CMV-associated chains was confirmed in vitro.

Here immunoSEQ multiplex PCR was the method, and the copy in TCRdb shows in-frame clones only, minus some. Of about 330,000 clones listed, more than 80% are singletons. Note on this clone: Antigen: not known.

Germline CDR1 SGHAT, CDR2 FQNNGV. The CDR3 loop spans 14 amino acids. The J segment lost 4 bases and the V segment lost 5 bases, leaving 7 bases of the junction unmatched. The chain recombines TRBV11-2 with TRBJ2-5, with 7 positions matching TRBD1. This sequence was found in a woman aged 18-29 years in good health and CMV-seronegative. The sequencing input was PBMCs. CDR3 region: CASSQTGAGETQYF. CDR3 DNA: TGTGCCAGCAGCCAAACAGGGGCGGGAGAGACCCAGTACTTC.